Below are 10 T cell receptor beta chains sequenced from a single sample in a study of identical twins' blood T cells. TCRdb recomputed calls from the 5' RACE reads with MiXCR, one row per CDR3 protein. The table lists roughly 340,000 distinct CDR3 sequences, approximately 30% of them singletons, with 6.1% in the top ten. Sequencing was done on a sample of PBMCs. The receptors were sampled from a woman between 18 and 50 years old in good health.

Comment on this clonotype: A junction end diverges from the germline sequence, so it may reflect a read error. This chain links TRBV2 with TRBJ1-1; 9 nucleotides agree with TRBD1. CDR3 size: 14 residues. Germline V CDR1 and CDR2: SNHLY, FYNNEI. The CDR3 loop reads CAGRAQTGGNEAFF. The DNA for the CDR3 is TGTGCCGGCAGAGCCCAAACAGGGGGCAATGAAGCTTTCTTT. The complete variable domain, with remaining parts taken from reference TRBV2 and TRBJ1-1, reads EPEVTQTPSHQVTQMGQEVILRCVPISNHLYFYWYRQILGQKVEFLVSFYNNEISEKSEIFDDQFSVERPDGSNFTLKIRSTKLEDSAMYFCAGRAQTGGNEAFFGQGTRLTVV.

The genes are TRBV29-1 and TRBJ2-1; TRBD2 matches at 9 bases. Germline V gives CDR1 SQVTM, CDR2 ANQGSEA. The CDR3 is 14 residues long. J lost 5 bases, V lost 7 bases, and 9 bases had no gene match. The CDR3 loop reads CSARGSGSHNEQFF. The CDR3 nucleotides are TGCAGCGCCCGAGGTAGCGGGAGCCACAATGAGCAGTTCTTC.

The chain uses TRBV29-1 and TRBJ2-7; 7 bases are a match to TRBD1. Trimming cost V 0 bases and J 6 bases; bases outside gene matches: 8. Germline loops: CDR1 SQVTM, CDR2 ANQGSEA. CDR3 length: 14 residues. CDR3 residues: CSVEDRAGGSEQYF. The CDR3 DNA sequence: TGCAGCGTTGAAGATCGGGCAGGGGGAAGCGAGCAGTACTTC.

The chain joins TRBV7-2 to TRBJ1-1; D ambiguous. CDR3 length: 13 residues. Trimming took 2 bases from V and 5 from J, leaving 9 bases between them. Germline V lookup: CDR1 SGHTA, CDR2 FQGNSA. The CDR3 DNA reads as TGTGCCAGCAGCTTATCGTTAGGGACTGAAGCTTTCTTT. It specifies CASSLSLGTEAFF.

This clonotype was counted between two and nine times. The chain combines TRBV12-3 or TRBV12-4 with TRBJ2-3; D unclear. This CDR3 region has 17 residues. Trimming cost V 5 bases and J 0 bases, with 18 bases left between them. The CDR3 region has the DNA TGTGCCAGCAGTCACCCTCCCTATTCAGAGAGCACAGATACGCAGTATTTT. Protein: CASSHPPYSESTDTQYF.

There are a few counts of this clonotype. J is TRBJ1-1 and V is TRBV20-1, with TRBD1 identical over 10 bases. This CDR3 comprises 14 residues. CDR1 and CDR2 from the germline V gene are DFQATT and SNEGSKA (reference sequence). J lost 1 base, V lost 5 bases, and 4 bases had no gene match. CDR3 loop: CSAPRQGANTEAFF. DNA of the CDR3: TGCAGTGCTCCACGACAGGGGGCGAACACTGAAGCTTTCTTT.

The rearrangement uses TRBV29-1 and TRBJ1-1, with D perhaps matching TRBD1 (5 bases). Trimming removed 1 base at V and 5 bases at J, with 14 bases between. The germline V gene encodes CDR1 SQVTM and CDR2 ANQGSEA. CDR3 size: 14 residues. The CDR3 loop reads CSVEVGGGGTEAFF. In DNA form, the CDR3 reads TGCAGCGTTGAAGTCGGGGGAGGTGGGACTGAAGCTTTCTTT.

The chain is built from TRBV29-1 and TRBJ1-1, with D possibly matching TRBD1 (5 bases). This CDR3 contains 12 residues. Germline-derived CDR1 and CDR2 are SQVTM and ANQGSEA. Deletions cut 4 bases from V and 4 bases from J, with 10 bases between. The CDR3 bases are TGCAGCGTTGTGGGGGGGAGCACTGAAGCTTTCTTT. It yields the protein CSVVGGSTEAFF.

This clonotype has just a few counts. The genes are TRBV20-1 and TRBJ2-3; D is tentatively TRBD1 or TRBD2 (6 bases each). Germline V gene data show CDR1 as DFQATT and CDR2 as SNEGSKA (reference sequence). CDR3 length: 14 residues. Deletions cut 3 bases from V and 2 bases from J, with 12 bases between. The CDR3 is CSASRGASTDTQYF. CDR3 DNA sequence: TGCAGTGCTAGTAGGGGGGCCTCCACAGATACGCAGTATTTT.

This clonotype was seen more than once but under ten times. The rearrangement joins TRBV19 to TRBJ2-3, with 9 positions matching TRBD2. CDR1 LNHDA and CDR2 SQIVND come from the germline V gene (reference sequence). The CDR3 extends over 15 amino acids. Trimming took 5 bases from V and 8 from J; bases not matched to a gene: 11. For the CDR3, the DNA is TGTGCCAGTAGTGAGACTAGCGGCTCAGGGGTTACGCAGTATTTT. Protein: CASSETSGSGVTQYF.